Reported below is one T cell receptor (beta chain). The sample comes from a study of blood T cell repertoires in COVID-19. Study information: The origin of the acute and convalescent COVID-19 samples was the United States, Italy and Spain. Sources were T cells, B-cell-depleted T cells, or PBMCs; the material itself was cDNA or gDNA.

Per the original data handling: From reference gene primer amplification, estimates of nucleated cell counts were derived. The table came from immunoSEQ multiplex PCR; TCRdb's copy has only in-frame clones and leaves some out. The D gene and trimming were derived from the DNA, and the V and J assignments and clone size from that table. In the table there are roughly 40,000 clones, around nine tenths of which are singletons. V trimming: 1 base; J trimming: 1 base; junction bases outside the gene matches: 3. Germline CDR1 and CDR2: MGHRA and YSYEKL. The CDR3 consists of 15 residues. The sequence was collected from a human donor in a cohort sampled during active COVID-19. The chain combines TRBV4-1 with TRBJ2-7, with TRBD2 identical over 8 bases. The sequenced sample was peripheral blood. The CDR3 reads CASSQVKRGSYEQYF. For the CDR3, the DNA is TGCGCCAGCAGCCAAGTCAAGCGGGGGTCCTACGAGCAGTACTTC.